This paragraph reports one T cell receptor beta chain. CDR3 length equals 14 residues. From germline, CDR1 is SGHVS and CDR2 FQNEAQ. The V gene lost 2 bases and the J gene lost 4 bases, with 8 bases spanning the gap. Clones were sequenced by immunoSEQ multiplex PCR, and TCRdb holds only the in-frame ones, with some missing. The data show tens of thousands of clones, around 80% seen once. This sample is drawn from a study of radiotherapy plus CTLA-4 blockade in lung cancer. The sequenced sample was peripheral blood, obtained from a patient treated with radiotherapy plus ipilimumab. This receptor was taken from a human donor with non-small cell lung cancer who had a partial response to radiotherapy plus ipilimumab. The chain carries TRBV7-8 and TRBJ2-2; D may be TRBD1 (5 bases). Here the CDR3 DNA reads TGTGCCAGCAGCTTAAGGCAGGGCACCGGGGAGCTGTTTTTT. Amino acids: CASSLRQGTGELFF.